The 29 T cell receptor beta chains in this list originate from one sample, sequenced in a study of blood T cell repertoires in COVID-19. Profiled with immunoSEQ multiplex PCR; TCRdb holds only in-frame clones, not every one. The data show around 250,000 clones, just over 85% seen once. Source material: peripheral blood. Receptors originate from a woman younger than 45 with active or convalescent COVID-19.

This chain's CDR3 is CASSLSGTIRNTEAFF. CDR3 in DNA: TGTGCCAGCAGTTTATCAGGGACAATCAGGAACACTGAAGCTTTCTTT. V gene TRBV27 combines with J gene TRBJ1-1, with D possibly matching TRBD1 (6 bases). Germline values: CDR1 MNHEY, CDR2 SMNVEV (reference sequence). V was shortened by 0 bases and J by 1 base, with 12 bases between the two germline ends. The CDR3 length is 16 residues.

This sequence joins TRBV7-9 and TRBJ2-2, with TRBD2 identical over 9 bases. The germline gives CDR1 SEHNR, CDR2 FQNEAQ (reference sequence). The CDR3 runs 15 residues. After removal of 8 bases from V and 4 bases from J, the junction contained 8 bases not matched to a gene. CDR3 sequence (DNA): TGTGCCAGCCGGGGGGGACTAGCCCTCACCGGGGAGCTGTTTTTT. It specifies CASRGGLALTGELFF.

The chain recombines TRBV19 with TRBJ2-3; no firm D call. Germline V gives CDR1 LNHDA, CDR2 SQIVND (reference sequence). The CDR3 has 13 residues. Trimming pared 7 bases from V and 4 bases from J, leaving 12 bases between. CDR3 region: CASNHPPADTQYF. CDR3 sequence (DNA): TGTGCCAGTAACCATCCCCCGGCAGATACGCAGTATTTT.

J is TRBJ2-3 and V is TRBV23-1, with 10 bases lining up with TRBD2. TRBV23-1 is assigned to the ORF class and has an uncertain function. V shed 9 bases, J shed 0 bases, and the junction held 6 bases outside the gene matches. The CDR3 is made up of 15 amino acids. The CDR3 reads CARLLAGASTDTQYF. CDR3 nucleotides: TGCGCCAGACTTCTAGCGGGGGCTAGCACAGATACGCAGTATTTT.

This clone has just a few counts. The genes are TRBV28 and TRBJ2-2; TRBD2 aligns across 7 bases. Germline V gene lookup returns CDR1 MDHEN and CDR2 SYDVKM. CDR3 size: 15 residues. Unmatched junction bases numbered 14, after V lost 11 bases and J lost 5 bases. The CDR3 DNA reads TGTGCCCATCGGGAGGCCGGAAGGGAAACCGGGGAGCTGTTTTTT. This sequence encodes CAHREAGRETGELFF.

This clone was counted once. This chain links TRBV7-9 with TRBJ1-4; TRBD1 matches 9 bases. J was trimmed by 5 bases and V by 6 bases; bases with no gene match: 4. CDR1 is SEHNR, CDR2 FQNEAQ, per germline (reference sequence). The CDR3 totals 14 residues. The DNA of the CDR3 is TGTGCCAGCAGGTGGGACAGGGCGAATGAAAAACTGTTTTTT. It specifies CASRWDRANEKLFF.

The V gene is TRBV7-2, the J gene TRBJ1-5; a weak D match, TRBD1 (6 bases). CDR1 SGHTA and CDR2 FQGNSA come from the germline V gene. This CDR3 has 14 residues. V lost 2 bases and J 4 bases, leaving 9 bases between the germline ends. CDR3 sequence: CASSLRGGNQPQHF. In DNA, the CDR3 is TGTGCCAGCAGCTTAAGGGGGGGGAATCAGCCCCAGCATTTT.

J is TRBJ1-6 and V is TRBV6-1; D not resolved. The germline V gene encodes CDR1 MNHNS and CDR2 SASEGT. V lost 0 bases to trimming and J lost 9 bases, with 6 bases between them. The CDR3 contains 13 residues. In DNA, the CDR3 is TGTGCCAGCAGTGAAGCCGGGGTTTCACCCCTCCACTTT. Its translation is CASSEAGVSPLHF.

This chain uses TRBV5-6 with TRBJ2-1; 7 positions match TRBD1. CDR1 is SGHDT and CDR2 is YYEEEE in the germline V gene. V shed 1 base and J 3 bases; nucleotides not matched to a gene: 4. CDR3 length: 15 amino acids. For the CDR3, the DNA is TGTGCCAGCAGCTTGACCCGGGACAGCTACAATGAGCAGTTCTTC. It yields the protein CASSLTRDSYNEQFF.

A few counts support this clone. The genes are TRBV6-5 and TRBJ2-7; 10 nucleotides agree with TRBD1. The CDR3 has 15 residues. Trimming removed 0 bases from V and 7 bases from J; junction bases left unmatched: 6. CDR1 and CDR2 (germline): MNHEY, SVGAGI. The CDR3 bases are TGTGCCAGCAGTTACTCGACAGGGGGCCTGTGGGAGCAGTACTTC. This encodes CASSYSTGGLWEQYF.

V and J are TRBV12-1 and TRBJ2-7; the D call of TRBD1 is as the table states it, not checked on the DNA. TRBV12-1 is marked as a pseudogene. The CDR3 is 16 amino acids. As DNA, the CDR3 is TGTGCCAGCAGCAAAGAAAAAGGGGTTACACCGGGTGAGCAGTACTTC. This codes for CASSKEKGVTPGEQYF.

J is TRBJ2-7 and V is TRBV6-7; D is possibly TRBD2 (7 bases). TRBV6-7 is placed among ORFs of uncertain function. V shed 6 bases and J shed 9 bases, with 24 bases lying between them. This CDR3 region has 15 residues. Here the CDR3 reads CASSRGAGDYEGQYF. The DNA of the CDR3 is TGTGCCAGCAGCCGGGGGGCTGGGGACTACGAGGGGCAGTACTTC.

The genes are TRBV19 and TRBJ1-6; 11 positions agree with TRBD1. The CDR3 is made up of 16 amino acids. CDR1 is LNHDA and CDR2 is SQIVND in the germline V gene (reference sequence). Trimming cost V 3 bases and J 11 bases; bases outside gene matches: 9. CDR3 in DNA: TGTGCCAGTAGTATTGGACTGGGGGACAGGGGGACACCCCTCCACTTT. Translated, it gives CASSIGLGDRGTPLHF.

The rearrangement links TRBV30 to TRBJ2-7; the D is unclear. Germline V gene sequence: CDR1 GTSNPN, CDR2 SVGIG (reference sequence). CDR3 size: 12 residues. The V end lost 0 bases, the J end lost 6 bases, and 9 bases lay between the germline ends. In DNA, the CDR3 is TGTGCCTGGAGTGTACGAACGGGCGAGCAGTACTTC. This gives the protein CAWSVRTGEQYF.

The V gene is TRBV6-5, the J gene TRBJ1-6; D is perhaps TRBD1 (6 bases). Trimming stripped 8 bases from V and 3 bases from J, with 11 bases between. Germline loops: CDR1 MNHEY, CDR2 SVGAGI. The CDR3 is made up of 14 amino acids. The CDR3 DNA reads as TGTGCCAGCTCAAGGACAGACTATAATTCACCCCTCCACTTT. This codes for CASSRTDYNSPLHF.

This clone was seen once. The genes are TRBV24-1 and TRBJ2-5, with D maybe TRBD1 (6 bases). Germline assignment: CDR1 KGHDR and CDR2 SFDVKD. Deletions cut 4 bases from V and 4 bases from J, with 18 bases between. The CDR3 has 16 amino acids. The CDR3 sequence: CATSDAGTLSGETQYF. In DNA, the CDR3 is TGTGCCACCAGTGACGCCGGGACACTCTCTGGAGAGACCCAGTACTTC.

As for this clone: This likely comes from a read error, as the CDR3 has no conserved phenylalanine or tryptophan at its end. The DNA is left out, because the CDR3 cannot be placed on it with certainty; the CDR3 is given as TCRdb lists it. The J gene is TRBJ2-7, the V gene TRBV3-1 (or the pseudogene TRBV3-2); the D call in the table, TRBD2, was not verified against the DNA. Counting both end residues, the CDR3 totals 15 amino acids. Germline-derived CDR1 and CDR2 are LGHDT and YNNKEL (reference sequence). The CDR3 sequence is CASSQEGTGLAGSFD.

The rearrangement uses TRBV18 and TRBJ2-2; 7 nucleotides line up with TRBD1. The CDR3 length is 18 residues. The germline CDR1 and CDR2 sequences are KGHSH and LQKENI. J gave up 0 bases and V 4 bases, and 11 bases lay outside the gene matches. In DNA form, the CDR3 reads TGTGCCAGCTCACAATCGGACAGGCGACCTCCGAACACCGGGGAGCTGTTTTTT. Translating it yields CASSQSDRRPPNTGELFF.

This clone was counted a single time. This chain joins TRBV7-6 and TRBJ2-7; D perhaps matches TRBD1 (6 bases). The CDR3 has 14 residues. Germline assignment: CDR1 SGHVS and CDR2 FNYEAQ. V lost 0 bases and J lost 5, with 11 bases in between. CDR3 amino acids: CASSLAGGADEQYF. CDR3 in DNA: TGTGCCAGCAGCTTAGCTGGGGGCGCGGACGAGCAGTACTTC.

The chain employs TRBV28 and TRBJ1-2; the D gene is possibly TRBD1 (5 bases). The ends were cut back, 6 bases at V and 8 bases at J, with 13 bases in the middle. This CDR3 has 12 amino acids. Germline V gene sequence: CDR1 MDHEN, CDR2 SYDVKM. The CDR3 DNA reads TGTGCCAGCAGGTCGGGGGGGAGAGGCTACACCTTC. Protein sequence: CASRSGGRGYTF.

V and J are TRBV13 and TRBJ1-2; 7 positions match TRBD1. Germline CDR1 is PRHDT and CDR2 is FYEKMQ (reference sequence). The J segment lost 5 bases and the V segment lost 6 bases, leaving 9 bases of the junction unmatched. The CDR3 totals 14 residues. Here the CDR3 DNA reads TGTGCCAGCAGACAGACAGGGACCTCTTATGGCTACACCTTC. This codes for CASRQTGTSYGYTF.

For the CDR3, the DNA is TGTGCCAGCAGCGTAAGTCCCATTAGCGGGGGAGTAGATACGCAGTATTTT. Encoded protein: CASSVSPISGGVDTQYF. The rearrangement links TRBV9 to TRBJ2-3; 9 bases fit TRBD2. The junction had 11 bases not matched to a gene; V was cut back by 1 base and J by 5 bases. This CDR3 is built from 17 residues. Looked up from germline, CDR1 is SGDLS and CDR2 is YYNGEE.

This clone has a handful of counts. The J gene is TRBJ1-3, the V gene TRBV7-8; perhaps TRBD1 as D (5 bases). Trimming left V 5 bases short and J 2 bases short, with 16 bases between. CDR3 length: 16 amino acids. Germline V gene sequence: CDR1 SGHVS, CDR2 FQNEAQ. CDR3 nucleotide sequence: TGTGCCAGCAGCCAAGAGGGCGGGGGAACTGGAAACACCATATATTTT. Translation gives CASSQEGGGTGNTIYF.

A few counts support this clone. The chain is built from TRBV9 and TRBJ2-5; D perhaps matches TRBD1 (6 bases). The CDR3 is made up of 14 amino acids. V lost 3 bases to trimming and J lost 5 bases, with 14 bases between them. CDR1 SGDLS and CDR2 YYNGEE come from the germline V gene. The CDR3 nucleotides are TGTGCCAGCAGCGACACAGGGTCGATGGAGACCCAGTACTTC. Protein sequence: CASSDTGSMETQYF.

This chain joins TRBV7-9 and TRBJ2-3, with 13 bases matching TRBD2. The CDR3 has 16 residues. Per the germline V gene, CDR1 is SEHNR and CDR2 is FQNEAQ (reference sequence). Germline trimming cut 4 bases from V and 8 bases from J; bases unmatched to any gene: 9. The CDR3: CASSSGLAGVGVTQYF. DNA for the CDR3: TGTGCCAGCAGCTCCGGACTAGCGGGGGTCGGTGTTACGCAGTATTTT.

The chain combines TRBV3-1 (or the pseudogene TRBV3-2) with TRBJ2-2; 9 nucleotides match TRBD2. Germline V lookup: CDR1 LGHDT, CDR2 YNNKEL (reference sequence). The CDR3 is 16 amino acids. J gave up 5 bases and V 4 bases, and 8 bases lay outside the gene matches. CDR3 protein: CASSLSLAGVTGELFF. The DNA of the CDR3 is TGTGCCAGCAGCCTCTCTTTAGCGGGGGTGACCGGGGAGCTGTTTTTT.

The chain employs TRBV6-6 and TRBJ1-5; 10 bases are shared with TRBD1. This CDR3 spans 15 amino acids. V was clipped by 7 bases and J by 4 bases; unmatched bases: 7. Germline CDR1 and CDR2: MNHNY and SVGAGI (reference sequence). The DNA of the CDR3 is TGTGCCAGCAACGACGGGACAGGGGTAAATCAGCCCCAGCATTTT. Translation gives CASNDGTGVNQPQHF.

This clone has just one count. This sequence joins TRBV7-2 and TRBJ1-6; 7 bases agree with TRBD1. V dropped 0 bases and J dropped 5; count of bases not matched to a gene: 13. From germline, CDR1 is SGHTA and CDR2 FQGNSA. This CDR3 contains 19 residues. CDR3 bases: TGTGCCAGCAGCTTAGCCGTCTGGTTACCGGGACAGCATAATTCACCCCTCCACTTT. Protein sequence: CASSLAVWLPGQHNSPLHF.

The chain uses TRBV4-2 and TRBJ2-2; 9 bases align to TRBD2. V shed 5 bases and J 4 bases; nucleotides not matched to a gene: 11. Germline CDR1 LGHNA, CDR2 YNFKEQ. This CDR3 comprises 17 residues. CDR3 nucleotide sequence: TGTGCCAGCAGCTCCCTCGGGGCTAGCGGGGCCACCGGGGAGCTGTTTTTT. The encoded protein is CASSSLGASGATGELFF.